The present T cell receptor (beta chain) was sequenced within a study of control samples from healthy donors and cancer patients. TCRdb keeps only in-frame clones here, not all; method: immunoSEQ multiplex PCR. Among 150,000 to 200,000 clones listed, roughly 94% were seen once. CDR1 and CDR2 from the germline V gene are SGHTA and FQGNSA. This CDR3 comprises 14 residues. Trimming shortened V by 5 bases and J by 0 bases, and 11 bases separated the two germline ends. The sequenced sample consisted of blood. This TCR was sampled from a woman between 18 and 30 years old in good health. The genes are TRBV7-2 and TRBJ2-7; no reliable D call. CDR3 sequence (DNA): TGTGCCAGCAGCATCCAGGATCACTCCTACGAGCAGTACTTC. Encoded protein: CASSIQDHSYEQYF. Based on the CDR3 plus reference TRBV7-2 and TRBJ2-7, the full variable domain is GAGVSQSPSNKVTEKGKDVELRCDPISGHTALYWYRQSLGQGLEFLIYFQGNSAPDKSGLPSDRFSAERTGGSVSTLTIQRTQQEDSAVYLCASSIQDHSYEQYFGPGTRLTVT.